This T cell receptor (beta chain) originates from a study of neoadjuvant anti-PD-1 for oral cavity cancer. Study outcomes and limitations: Higher pretreatment Treg/Th17 ratios tracked higher pretreatment blood clonality.

This CDR3 is 14 amino acids long. Trimming left V 5 bases short and J 9 bases short, with 14 bases between. Germline V gene sequence: CDR1 SEHNR, CDR2 FQNEAQ (reference sequence). Noted time point: after neoadjuvant nivolumab, at surgical resection. TCRdb keeps only in-frame clones here, not all; method: immunoSEQ multiplex PCR. The table includes some 15,000 clones, about 37% detected once. A word on this clone: The target antigen is unknown.

Specimen: tumor tissue, collected after nivolumab (anti-PD-1) treatment. This receptor was identified in a person aged 35 to 85 with oral cavity squamous cell carcinoma. The genes are TRBV7-9 and TRBJ1-6, with D perhaps matching TRBD1 (6 bases). The CDR3 DNA follows: TGTGCCAGCAGCCGGGGGGGCTTGAGTTCACCCCTCCACTTT. It yields the protein CASSRGGLSSPLHF.